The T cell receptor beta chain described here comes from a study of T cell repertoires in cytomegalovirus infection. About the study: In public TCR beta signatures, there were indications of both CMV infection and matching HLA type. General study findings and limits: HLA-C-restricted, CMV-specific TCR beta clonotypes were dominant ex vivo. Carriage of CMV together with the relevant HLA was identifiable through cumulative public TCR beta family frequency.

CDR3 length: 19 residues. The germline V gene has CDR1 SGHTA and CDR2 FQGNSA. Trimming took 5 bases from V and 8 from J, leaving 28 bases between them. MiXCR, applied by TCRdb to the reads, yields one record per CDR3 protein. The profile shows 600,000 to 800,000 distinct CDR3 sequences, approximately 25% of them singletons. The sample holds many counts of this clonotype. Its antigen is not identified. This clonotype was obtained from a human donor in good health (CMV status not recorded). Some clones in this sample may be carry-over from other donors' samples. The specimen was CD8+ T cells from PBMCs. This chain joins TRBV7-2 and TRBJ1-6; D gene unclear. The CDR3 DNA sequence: TGTGCCAGCAGCCCTGGCCTTGACATCCTCATCACACCTGATTCACCCCTCCACTTT. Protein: CASSPGLDILITPDSPLHF.